The 8 T cell receptor beta chains given below trace back to one sample, sequenced in a study of type 1 regulatory T cells (dated by TCRdb to about 2021). Instrument used: Illumina MiSeq. Through fastp at Q25 and MiXCR, TCRdb rebuilt clones from the public reads, retaining in-frame beta chains. CDR3 protein duplicates are merged, each entry listing the most common genes and DNA. For this sample the table gives 80,000 to 100,000 distinct CDR3 sequences, of which roughly a third were detected only once. The ten largest clones represent approximately 2.2% of the sample. The sequencing sample was made of CD4+ T cells, either the whole sample or a sorted fraction (not recorded which). The receptors stem from a human donor in good health.

This chain connects TRBV19 to TRBJ2-4; 10 nucleotides line up with TRBD1. Germline assignment: CDR1 LNHDA and CDR2 SQIVND (reference sequence). The CDR3 loop spans 14 amino acids. V shed 6 bases and J 6 bases; nucleotides not matched to a gene: 5. The CDR3 here is CASSDRDRGNIQYF. CDR3 nucleotide sequence: TGTGCCAGTAGCGACCGGGACAGGGGAAACATTCAGTACTTC.

The J gene is TRBJ2-7, the V gene TRBV11-2, with 10 nucleotides matching TRBD1. Germline trimming cut 5 bases from V and 3 bases from J; bases unmatched to any gene: 13. CDR1 is SGHAT, CDR2 FQNNGV, per germline. The CDR3 runs 17 residues. CDR3 protein: CASSPGSPGQGGYEQYF. The CDR3 nucleotides are TGTGCCAGCAGCCCGGGTTCCCCAGGACAGGGGGGCTACGAGCAGTACTTC.

This rearrangement joins TRBV19 to TRBJ1-2, with TRBD1 identical over 7 bases. The J segment lost 6 bases and the V segment lost 7 bases, leaving 8 bases of the junction unmatched. The CDR3 loop spans 13 amino acids. From germline, CDR1 is LNHDA and CDR2 SQIVND (reference sequence). CDR3 DNA: TGTGCCAGTACCCTGAGGGACAGAAATGGCTACACCTTC. As protein: CASTLRDRNGYTF.

In this sample, this clonotype turned up a few times. The chain joins TRBV5-1 to TRBJ2-3; no reliable D call. In germline, CDR1 is SGHRS, CDR2 YFSETQ. V lost 5 bases, J lost 4 bases, and 17 bases lay in between. The CDR3 runs 15 residues. The CDR3 spells CASSLSRSLADTQYF. In DNA form, the CDR3 reads TGCGCCAGCAGTCTGTCCAGGTCATTGGCAGATACGCAGTATTTT. The whole variable domain, filled in from reference TRBV5-1 and TRBJ2-3, reads KAGVTQTPRYLIKTRGQQVTLSCSPISGHRSVSWYQQTPGQGLQFLFEYFSETQRNKGNFPGRFSGRQFSNSRSEMNVSTLELGDSALYLCASSLSRSLADTQYFGPGTRLTVL.

This rearrangement joins TRBV6-1 to TRBJ1-1; D gene ambiguous. Germline lookup yields CDR1 MNHNS and CDR2 SASEGT. The V end lost 6 bases, the J end lost 3 bases, and 11 bases lay between the germline ends. The CDR3 consists of 13 residues. CDR3 loop: CASRWSDDTEAFF. CDR3 DNA sequence: TGTGCCAGCAGATGGTCCGATGACACTGAAGCTTTCTTT.

The genes are TRBV20-1 and TRBJ1-2, with a weak D call TRBD1 (5 bases). Germline V gene sequence: CDR1 DFQATT, CDR2 SNEGSKA (reference sequence). The CDR3 totals 14 residues. V lost 5 bases and J 4 bases, leaving 17 bases between the germline ends. This chain's CDR3 is CSAPRDARSYGYTF. CDR3 DNA sequence: TGCAGTGCTCCTCGGGACGCCCGATCCTATGGCTACACCTTC.

The V and J genes are TRBV5-1 and TRBJ1-3; D gene unclear. This CDR3 contains 14 residues. Trimming took off 0 bases at V and 2 bases at J, with 6 bases between the two ends. From germline, CDR1 is SGHRS and CDR2 YFSETQ. The CDR3 coding sequence is TGCGCCAGCAGCTTGGTTGGTCCTGGAAACACCATATATTTT. The encoded protein is CASSLVGPGNTIYF.

This clonotype was found a few times. The chain has TRBV7-8 and TRBJ2-3; TRBD1 matches at 10 bases. This CDR3 has 15 residues. CDR1 and CDR2 (germline): SGHVS, FQNEAQ. V gave up 5 bases and J gave up 6 bases; unmatched junction bases: 8. This CDR3 reads CASSRGQGFDDTQYF. CDR3 DNA sequence: TGTGCCAGCAGCCGGGGACAGGGGTTCGACGATACGCAGTATTTT.